This TCR beta chain was sequenced for a study of T cells in Graves' hyperthyroidism and ophthalmopathy. Study context: Any treatment followed the collection of peripheral blood at initial diagnosis.

Patients with ophthalmopathy all had a Clinical Activity Score of at least 3, a NOSPECS grade of at least 4 and duration under 3 months. The germline gives CDR1 MNHEY, CDR2 SMNVEV (reference sequence). With 10 bases removed from V and 4 bases from J, the gap between germline ends came to 26 bases. The CDR3 has 16 amino acids. It was RNA transcripts that yielded the amplified TCR beta CDR3 regions. TCR CDR3 underwent first-round RT-PCR with the HTBI primer set. Each CDR3 protein is one row after TCRdb ran MiXCR on the multiplex PCR reads. The table shows hundreds of thousands of distinct CDR3 sequences, with roughly 14% occurring only once.

The clonotype was recovered from a woman between 40 and 55 years old with Graves' ophthalmopathy. Sequencing was carried out using blood. J is TRBJ2-7 and V is TRBV27; TRBD2 is a possible D gene (5 bases). CDR3: CATLAAGEPKGYEQYF. DNA for the CDR3: TGTGCCACCCTGGCGGCGGGCGAACCGAAAGGGTACGAGCAGTACTTC.